This T cell receptor beta chain was captured in a study of beta chain features in type 1 diabetes (dated by TCRdb to 2016 to 2019). About the investigation overall: Patients and healthy donors did not differ in mean age, gender distribution, total cell number or subset yield. A total of 100 million to 140 million sorted cells were examined across all samples, and the number of cells per subset was strongly correlated with RNA yield. The study compared TCRB repertoires of sorted circulating CD4+ T cell subsets between recently diagnosed type 1 diabetes patients and matched healthy donors. Regulatory and stem cell-like memory subsets were isolated from only 8 patients and about 8 healthy donors, whereas naive and central memory subsets came from all 28 donors. The paper as a whole reports these results and caveats: The naive, central memory and regulatory TCRB repertoires appeared to resemble one another more closely among patients than among healthy donors. Because cDNA rather than genomic DNA was sequenced, highly expressing activated cells could have been over-represented, although no difference in activation and CD3 levels was found between groups. Only small numbers of individuals were included in the HLA sub-analyses, which left unresolved whether HLA type had any influence on TCRB rearrangement. Shorter templates might have been favored by PCR, but patient and control samples were amplified and corrected together, so both groups would have been affected equally by any skew. At VDJ recombination sites, type 1 diabetes patients had fewer insertions and more deleted nucleotides, which implies abnormalities in thymic rearrangement. In all four CD4+ subsets, TCRB CDR3 length was moderately but significantly shorter in type 1 diabetes patients.

Comment on this clone: The clone's antigen remains unknown. Base qualities were left out, and no much larger clone turns up one base away.

From each donor, a single peripheral blood sample of about 100 mL on average was drawn into heparinised tubes. Naive, central memory, regulatory and stem cell-like memory CD4+ T cells were sorted on a BD FACSAria II using a panel including CD45RO, CCR7, CD25, CD127, CD95 and CD27. Every sorted population had a purity above 95%. PBMCs were isolated immediately by Lymphoprep density gradient centrifugation and stained directly without culture. Samples were stained and sorted in pairs, with one healthy donor and one patient per experiment, so that batch effects were minimized. The CDR3 runs 16 amino acids, cysteine and phenylalanine included. The DNA shown is the 48-base CDR3, in frame from base 1. The entire isolated RNA was reverse transcribed using the High Capacity cDNA Reverse Transcription Kit, and thus expressed TCRB transcripts were sequenced. Deep immunoSEQ sequencing was applied to naive, central memory and regulatory T cell samples, giving an average of around 3.8 million total reads per sample. Sorted cells were lysed in RLT buffer, and RNA was extracted using DNase-treated RNeasy Micro or Mini kits according to cell number. Each cell subset was processed on its own to prevent cross-contamination, while patient and healthy donor samples were processed together. Using the immunoSEQ multiplex PCR, TCRB sequences were amplified from cDNA into 87-bp fragments spanning the CDR3 region. The amplicons were sequenced using the Illumina HiSeq platform. From the authors' description of their analysis: PCR bias was corrected computationally using synthetic template baselines, and reads within Hamming distance 2 were collapsed, with unmergeable singletons discarded. Reads were aligned against IMGT to assign V, D and J genes, CDR3 length and insertions or deletions at six rearrangement sites. Within each subset, clonotype counts were normalized to the number of sorted cells before true diversity and Gini coefficients were calculated with the tcR R package. The overlap coefficient, calculated on TCRB nucleotide sequences, was used to quantify repertoire sharing. Held by TCRdb, this immuneACCESS table contains in-frame sequences only and omits some clones. Under half of the omission traces to an unresolved V gene where checked; the cause of the rest is unknown. The DNA gave D and trimming, while V, J and clone size come from that table. The sample includes 300,000 to 400,000 clones, with 6.5% to 10% observed a single time. The ten largest clones capture 0.44% of the sample.

The TCR was taken from a woman aged 18-29 years in good health. Rearrangement joined TRBV12-2 to TRBJ2-1. TRBV12-2 counts as a pseudogene. Sequenced material: central memory CD4+ T cells from blood. Here is the DNA: TGTGCAAGTCGCTTAGCGTGGGAACGATCCTACAATGAGCAGTTCTTC. It is translated as CASRLAWERSYNEQFF.